The present TCR beta chain was sequenced within a study of cytomegalovirus exposure and HLA in healthy donors. Primers included in the PCR were 60 Vbeta and 13 Jbeta primers. This table comes from immunoSEQ multiplex PCR, and its TCRdb copy is limited to in-frame clones, with some not included. The sample contains about 180,000 clones, 75% to 85% of which appear only once. Germline V gene sequence: CDR1 SGDLS, CDR2 YYNGEE. The CDR3 contains 16 residues. Trimming removed 0 bases from V and 2 bases from J; junction bases left unmatched: 8. The source material was PBMCs. J is TRBJ2-7 and V is TRBV9, with 7 bases lining up with TRBD1. This clonotype was obtained from a woman aged 18-29 years in good health and CMV-seropositive. The CDR3 loop is CASSVDDRASAYEQYF. Written as DNA, the CDR3 is TGTGCCAGCAGCGTAGACGACAGGGCTTCGGCCTACGAGCAGTACTTC.